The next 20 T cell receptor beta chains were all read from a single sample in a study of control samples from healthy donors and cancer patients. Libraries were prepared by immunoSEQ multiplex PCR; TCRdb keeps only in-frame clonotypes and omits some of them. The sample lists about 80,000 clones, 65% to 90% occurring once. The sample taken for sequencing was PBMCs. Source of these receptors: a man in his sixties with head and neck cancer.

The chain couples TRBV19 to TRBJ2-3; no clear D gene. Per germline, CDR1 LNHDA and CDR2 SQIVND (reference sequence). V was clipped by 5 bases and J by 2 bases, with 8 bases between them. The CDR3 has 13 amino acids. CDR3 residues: CASSRRLTDTQYF. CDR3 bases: TGTGCCAGTAGTCGGCGCCTCACAGATACGCAGTATTTT.

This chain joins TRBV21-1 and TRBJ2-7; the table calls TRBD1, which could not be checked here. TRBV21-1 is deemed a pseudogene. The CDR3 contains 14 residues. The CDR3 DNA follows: TGTGCCAGCAGCAAGGTTTACAGGCTAAACGAGCAGTACTTC. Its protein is CASSKVYRLNEQYF.

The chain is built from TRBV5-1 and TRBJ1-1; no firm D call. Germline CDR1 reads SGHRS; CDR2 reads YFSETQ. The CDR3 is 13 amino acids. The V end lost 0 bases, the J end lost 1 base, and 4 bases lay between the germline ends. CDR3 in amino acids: CASSLGTNTEAFF. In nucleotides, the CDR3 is TGCGCCAGCAGCTTGGGAACGAACACTGAAGCTTTCTTT.

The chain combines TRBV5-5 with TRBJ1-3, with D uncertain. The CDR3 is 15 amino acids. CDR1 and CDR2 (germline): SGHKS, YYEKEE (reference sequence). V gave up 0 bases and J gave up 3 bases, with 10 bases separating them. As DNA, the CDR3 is TGTGCCAGCAGCTTGGGCTGGGCGGATGGAAACACCATATATTTT. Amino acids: CASSLGWADGNTIYF.

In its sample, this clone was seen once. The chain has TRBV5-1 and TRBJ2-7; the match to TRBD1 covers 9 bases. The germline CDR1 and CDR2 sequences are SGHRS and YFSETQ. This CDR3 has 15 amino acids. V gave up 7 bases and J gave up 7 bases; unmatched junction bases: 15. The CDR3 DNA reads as TGCGCCAGCCGAACGACAGGGGGGCAGTTAAGGGAGCAGTACTTC. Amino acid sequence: CASRTTGGQLREQYF.

CDR3: CASRSTGVYEQYF. CDR3 coding DNA: TGTGCCAGCAGATCAACCGGGGTGTACGAGCAGTACTTC. V is TRBV12-3 or TRBV12-4 and J is TRBJ2-7; TRBD2 is a possible D gene (5 bases). This CDR3 is 13 amino acids long. With 6 bases removed from V and 4 bases from J, the gap between germline ends came to 13 bases.

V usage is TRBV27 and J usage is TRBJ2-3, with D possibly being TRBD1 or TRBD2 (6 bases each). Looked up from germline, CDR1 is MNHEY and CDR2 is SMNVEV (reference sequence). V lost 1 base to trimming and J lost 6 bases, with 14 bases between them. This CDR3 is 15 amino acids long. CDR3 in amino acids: CASSLWWGAGDTQYF. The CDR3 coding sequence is TGTGCCAGCAGTTTATGGTGGGGGGCAGGGGATACGCAGTATTTT.

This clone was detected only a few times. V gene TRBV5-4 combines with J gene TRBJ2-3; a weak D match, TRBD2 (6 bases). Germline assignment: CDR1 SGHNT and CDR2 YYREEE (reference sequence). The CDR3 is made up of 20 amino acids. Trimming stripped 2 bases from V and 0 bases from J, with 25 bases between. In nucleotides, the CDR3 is TGTGCCAGCAGCTTATCTCGGTGGCGGGGCGGAGGTTCTAGCACAGATACGCAGTATTTT. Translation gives CASSLSRWRGGGSSTDTQYF. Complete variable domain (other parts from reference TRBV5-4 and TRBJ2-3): ETGVTQSPTHLIKTRGQQVTLRCSSQSGHNTVSWYQQALGQGPQFIFQYYREEENGRGNFPPRFSGLQFPNYSSELNVNALELDDSALYLCASSLSRWRGGGSSTDTQYFGPGTRLTVL.

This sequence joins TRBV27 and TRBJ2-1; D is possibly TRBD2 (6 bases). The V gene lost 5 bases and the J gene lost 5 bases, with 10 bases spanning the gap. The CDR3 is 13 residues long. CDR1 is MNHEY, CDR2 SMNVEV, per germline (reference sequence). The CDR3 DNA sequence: TGTGCCAGCAGTGGCGGGACCCACAATGAGCAGTTCTTC. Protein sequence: CASSGGTHNEQFF.

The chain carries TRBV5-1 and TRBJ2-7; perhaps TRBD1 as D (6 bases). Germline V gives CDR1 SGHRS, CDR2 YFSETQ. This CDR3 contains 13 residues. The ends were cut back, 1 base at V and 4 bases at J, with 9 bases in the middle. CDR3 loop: CASSLTGRYEQYF. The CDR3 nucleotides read TGCGCCAGCAGCTTGACAGGGCGGTACGAGCAGTACTTC.

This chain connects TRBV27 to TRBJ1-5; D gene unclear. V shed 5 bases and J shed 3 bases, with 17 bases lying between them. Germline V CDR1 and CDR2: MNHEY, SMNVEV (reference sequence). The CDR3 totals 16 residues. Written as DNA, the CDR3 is TGTGCCAGCAGTCCCGTGGGGTTTGGTTTCAATCAGCCCCAGCATTTT. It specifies CASSPVGFGFNQPQHF.

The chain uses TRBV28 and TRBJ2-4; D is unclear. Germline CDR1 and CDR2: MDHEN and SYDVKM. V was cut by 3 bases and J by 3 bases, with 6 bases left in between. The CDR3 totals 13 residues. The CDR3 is CASSFGNKNIQYF. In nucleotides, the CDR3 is TGTGCCAGCAGTTTCGGTAACAAAAACATTCAGTACTTC. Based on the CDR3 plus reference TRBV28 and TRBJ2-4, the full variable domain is DVKVTQSSRYLVKRTGEKVFLECVQDMDHENMFWYRQDPGLGLRLIYFSYDVKMKEKGDIPEGYSVSREKKERFSLILESASTNQTSMYLCASSFGNKNIQYFGAGTRLSVL.

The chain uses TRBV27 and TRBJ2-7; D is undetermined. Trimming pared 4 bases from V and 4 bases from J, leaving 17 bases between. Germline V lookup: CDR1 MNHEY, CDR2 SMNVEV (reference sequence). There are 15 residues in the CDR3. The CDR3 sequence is CASSSSPESRYEQYF. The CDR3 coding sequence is TGTGCCAGCAGTTCGTCTCCCGAGAGTCGTTACGAGCAGTACTTC.

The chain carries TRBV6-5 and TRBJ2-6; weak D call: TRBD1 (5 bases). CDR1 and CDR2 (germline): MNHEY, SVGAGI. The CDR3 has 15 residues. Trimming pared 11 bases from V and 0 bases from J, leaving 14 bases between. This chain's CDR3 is CAYQGAISGANVLTF. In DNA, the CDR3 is TGTGCCTACCAAGGGGCTATCTCTGGGGCCAACGTCCTGACTTTC.

CDR3 loop: CASSPLRSGQGTQYF. The CDR3 DNA is TGTGCCAGCTCACCACTACGTTCGGGACAGGGAACCCAGTACTTC. The chain joins TRBV18 to TRBJ2-5; 9 nucleotides match TRBD1. V shed 1 base, J shed 8 bases, and the junction held 8 bases outside the gene matches. CDR3 size: 15 residues. CDR1 and CDR2 (germline): KGHSH, LQKENI. Filled out from reference TRBV18 and TRBJ2-5, the complete variable domain reads NAGVMQNPRHLVRRRGQEARLRCSPMKGHSHVYWYRQLPEEGLKFMVYLQKENIIDESGMPKERFSAEFPKEGPSILRIQQVVRGDSAAYFCASSPLRSGQGTQYFGPGTRLLVL.

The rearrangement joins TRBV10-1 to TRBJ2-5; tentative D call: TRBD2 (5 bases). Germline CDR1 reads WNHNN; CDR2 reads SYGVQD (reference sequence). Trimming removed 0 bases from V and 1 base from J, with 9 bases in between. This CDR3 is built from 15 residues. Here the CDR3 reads CASSESRLAQETQYF. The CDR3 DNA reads TGCGCCAGCAGTGAGTCACGGCTAGCCCAAGAGACCCAGTACTTC.

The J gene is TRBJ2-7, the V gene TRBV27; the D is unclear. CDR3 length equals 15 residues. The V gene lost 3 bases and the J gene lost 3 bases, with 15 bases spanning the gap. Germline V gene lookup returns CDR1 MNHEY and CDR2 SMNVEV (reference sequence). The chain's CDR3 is CASSFRQPSSYEQYF. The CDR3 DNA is TGTGCCAGCAGTTTTCGGCAGCCTTCGAGCTACGAGCAGTACTTC.

DNA for the CDR3: TGTGCCAGCAGCTTATATCCGGGTCCGAACACCGGGGAGCTGTTTTTT. It yields the protein CASSLYPGPNTGELFF. The gene calls are TRBV7-9 and TRBJ2-2; D is undetermined. From germline, CDR1 is SEHNR and CDR2 FQNEAQ (reference sequence). CDR3 length: 16 residues. Trimming shortened V by 2 bases and J by 0 bases, and 10 bases separated the two germline ends.

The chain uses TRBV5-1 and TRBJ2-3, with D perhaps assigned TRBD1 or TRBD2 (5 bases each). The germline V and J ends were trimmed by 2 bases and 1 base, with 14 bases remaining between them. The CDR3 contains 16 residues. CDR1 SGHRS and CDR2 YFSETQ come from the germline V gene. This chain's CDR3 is CASSLGEGPGTDTQYF. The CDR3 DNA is TGCGCCAGCAGCTTAGGAGAGGGGCCGGGCACAGATACGCAGTATTTT.

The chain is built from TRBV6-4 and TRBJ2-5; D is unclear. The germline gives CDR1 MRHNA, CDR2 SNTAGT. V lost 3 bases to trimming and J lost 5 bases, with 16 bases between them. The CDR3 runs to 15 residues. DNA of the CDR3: TGTGCCAGCAGTGAGATGTGGCCACCTGGGGAGACCCAGTACTTC. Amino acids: CASSEMWPPGETQYF.